This T cell receptor (beta chain) comes out of a study of blood T cell repertoires in COVID-19. About the research overall: Sample material is recorded as cDNA or gDNA derived from T cells, B-cell-depleted T cells, or PBMCs.

The germline V gene has CDR1 SGHDT and CDR2 YYEEEE. V lost 0 bases and J lost 4, with 10 bases in between. CDR3 length: 15 residues. Original analysis: Amplification with reference gene primers provided the estimates of nucleated cell counts. Assay used: immunoSEQ multiplex PCR; TCRdb lists only in-frame clones, some missing. That table is the source of V, J and clone size, and D and trimming were worked out from the DNA. The table includes about 64,000 clones, more than 60% detected once. The chain couples TRBV5-6 to TRBJ2-2, with D perhaps TRBD1 (5 bases). The sequence was obtained from a human donor in a cohort sampled during active COVID-19. The material sequenced was peripheral blood. CDR3: CASSLGGRGTGELFF. As DNA, the CDR3 is TGTGCCAGCAGCTTGGGGGGAAGGGGCACCGGGGAGCTGTTTTTT.